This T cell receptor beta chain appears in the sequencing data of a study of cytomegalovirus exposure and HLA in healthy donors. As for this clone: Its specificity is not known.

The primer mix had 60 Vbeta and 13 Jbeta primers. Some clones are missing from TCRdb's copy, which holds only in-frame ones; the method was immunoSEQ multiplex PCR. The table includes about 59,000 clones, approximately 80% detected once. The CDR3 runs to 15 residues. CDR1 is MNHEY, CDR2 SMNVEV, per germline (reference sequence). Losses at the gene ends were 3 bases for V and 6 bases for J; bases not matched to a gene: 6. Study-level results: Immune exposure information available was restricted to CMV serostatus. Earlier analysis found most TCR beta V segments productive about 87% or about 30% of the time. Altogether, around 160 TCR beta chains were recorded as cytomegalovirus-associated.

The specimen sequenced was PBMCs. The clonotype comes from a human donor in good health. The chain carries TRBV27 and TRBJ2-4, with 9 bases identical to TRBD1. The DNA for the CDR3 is TGTGCCAGCAGTTTTAGTACAGGGGGCCGAAACATTCAGTACTTC. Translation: CASSFSTGGRNIQYF.